This passage covers 5 T cell receptor beta chains from one sample sequenced in a study of spatial heterogeneity in lung cancer. Each CDR3 protein is one row after TCRdb ran MiXCR on the 5' RACE reads. Of fewer than 16,000 distinct CDR3 sequences listed, just over 3.5% are singletons. Described time point: sample taken at primary tumor resection. The material was normal lung tissue next to the tumor, obtained at surgery. The receptors stem from a male donor with early-stage non-small cell lung cancer.

This clonotype appeared many times. This beta chain slipped into a library made for alpha chains as a stray read, so its size is not meaningful. The chain carries TRBV6-5 and TRBJ1-5, with a tentative D call TRBD1 (5 bases). The V and J ends lost 5 bases and 4 bases respectively, with 18 bases between them. Germline values: CDR1 MNHEY, CDR2 SVGAGI. This CDR3 is 16 amino acids long. The CDR3 sequence is CASSVGTTRGNQPQHF. The CDR3 DNA follows: TGTGCCAGCAGTGTTGGGACTACCCGGGGAAATCAGCCCCAGCATTTT.

This clonotype was counted ten times or more. The library was prepared for alpha chains; this beta chain is a stray read, so its frequency means little. The chain employs TRBV27 and TRBJ2-3; D ambiguous. The germline V gene encodes CDR1 MNHEY and CDR2 SMNVEV (reference sequence). The length of the CDR3 is 15 residues. V was shortened by 6 bases and J by 0 bases, with 13 bases between the two germline ends. CDR3 coding DNA: TGTGCCAGCAGAGGAAAGGCCTTCAGCACAGATACGCAGTATTTT. Amino acid sequence: CASRGKAFSTDTQYF.

This clonotype was seen repeatedly, ten times or more. Because the library targeted alpha chains, this beta chain is an off-target read whose size means little. V and J are TRBV3-1 and TRBJ2-1; 7 bases agree with TRBD1. CDR1 is LGHDT and CDR2 is YNNKEL in the germline V gene (reference sequence). This CDR3 has 13 amino acids. V lost 1 base and J lost 13; bases outside the gene matches: 7. The CDR3 nucleotides read TGTGCCAGCAGCCAAGGGGCAGGGACAGATCAGTTCTTC. Encoded protein: CASSQGAGTDQFF.

This clonotype was recorded many times. This beta chain slipped into a library made for alpha chains as a stray read, so its size is not meaningful. The V call is TRBV9, the J call TRBJ2-3; 7 nucleotides match TRBD2. After removal of 0 bases from V and 5 bases from J, the junction contained 6 bases not matched to a gene. Per the germline V gene, CDR1 is SGDLS and CDR2 is YYNGEE. The CDR3 contains 15 residues. The CDR3 is CASSVDPSGVDTQYF. The CDR3 bases are TGTGCCAGCAGCGTAGACCCTAGCGGTGTAGATACGCAGTATTTT.

The sample holds many counts of this clonotype. The library was designed around alpha chains, so this beta chain is a stray read whose abundance carries little weight. The V and J genes are TRBV4-1 and TRBJ1-5; TRBD1 agrees at 7 bases. V was clipped by 3 bases and J by 6 bases; unmatched bases: 11. The CDR3 contains 16 residues. Germline CDR1 and CDR2: MGHRA and YSYEKL. This CDR3 is CASSQRLGTERQPQHF. Written as DNA, the CDR3 is TGCGCCAGCAGCCAGCGATTAGGGACAGAGCGTCAGCCCCAGCATTTT.